This T cell receptor beta chain was retrieved from a study of siplizumab effects on memory and regulatory T cells. Deletions cut 6 bases from V and 4 bases from J, with 4 bases between. Germline loops: CDR1 MNHEY, CDR2 SMNVEV (reference sequence). There are 10 residues in the CDR3. Concerning this clone: Its target is not known.

The assay covered some 100,000 TCR templates per sample. Only in-frame clones appear in the TCRdb table, and some are missing; sequencing was by immunoSEQ multiplex PCR. This sample yields roughly 100,000 clones, of which about 93% are seen a single time; roughly 1.1% belongs to the top ten. Study results and limitations: Alloreactive sequences traceable to unstimulated CD4+ memory cells were significantly reduced by siplizumab. For siplizumab cultures, the suppressive function of their proliferating Tregs was not confirmed. A major contribution to the alloresponse seemed to be made by naive T cells, which seemed more diverse than memory cells.

This receptor was obtained from a human donor in good health. V gene TRBV27 combines with J gene TRBJ2-7; D ambiguous. Sequencing input: CD4+ T cells sorted from blood. CDR3 in amino acids: CASSLYEQYF. The CDR3, as DNA: TGTGCCAGCAGCCTTTACGAGCAGTACTTC.